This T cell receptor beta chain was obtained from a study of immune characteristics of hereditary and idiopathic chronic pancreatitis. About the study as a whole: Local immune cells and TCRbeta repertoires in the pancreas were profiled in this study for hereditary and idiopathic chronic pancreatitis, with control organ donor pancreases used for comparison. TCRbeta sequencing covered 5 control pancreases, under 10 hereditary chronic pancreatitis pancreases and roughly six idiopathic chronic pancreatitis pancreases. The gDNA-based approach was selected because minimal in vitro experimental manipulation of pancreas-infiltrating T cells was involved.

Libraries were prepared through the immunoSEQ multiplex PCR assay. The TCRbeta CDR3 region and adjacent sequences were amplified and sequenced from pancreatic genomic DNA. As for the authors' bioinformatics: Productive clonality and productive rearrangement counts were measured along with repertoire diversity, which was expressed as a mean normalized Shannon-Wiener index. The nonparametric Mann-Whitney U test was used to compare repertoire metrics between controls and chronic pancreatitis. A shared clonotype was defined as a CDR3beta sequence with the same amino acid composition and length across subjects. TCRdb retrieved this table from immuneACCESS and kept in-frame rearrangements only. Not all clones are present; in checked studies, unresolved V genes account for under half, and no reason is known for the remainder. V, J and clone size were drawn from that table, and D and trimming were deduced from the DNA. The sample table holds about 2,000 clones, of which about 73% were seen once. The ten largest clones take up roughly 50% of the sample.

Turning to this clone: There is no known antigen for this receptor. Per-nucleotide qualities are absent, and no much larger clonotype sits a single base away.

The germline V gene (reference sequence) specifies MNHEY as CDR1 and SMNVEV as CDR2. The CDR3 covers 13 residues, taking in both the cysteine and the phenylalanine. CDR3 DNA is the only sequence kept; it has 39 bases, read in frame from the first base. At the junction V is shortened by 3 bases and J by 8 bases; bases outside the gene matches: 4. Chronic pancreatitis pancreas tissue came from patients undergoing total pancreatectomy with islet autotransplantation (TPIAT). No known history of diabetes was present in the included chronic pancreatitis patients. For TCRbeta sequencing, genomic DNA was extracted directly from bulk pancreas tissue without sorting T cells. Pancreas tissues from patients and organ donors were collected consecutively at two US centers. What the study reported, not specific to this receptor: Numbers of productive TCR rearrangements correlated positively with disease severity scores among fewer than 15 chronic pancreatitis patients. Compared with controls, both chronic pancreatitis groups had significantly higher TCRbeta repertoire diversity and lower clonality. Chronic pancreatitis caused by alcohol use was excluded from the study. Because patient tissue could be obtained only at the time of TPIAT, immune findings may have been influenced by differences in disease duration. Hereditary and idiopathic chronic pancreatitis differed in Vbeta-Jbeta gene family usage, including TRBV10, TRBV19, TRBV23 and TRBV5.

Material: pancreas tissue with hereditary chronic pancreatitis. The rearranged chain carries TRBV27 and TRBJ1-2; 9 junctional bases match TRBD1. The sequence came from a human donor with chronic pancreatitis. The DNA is TGTGCCAGCAGTTTCGGGACAGGGACCGGCTACACCTTC. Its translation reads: CASSFGTGTGYTF.